Below, 14 T cell receptor beta chains from the same sample are listed, as sequenced in a study of blood T cell repertoires in COVID-19. The table came from immunoSEQ multiplex PCR; TCRdb's copy has only in-frame clones and leaves some out. In the table there are 190,000 or so clones, 87% of which are singletons. Sequencing was carried out using PBMCs or T cells enriched from blood (not recorded which). The receptors were gathered from a woman aged 25-40 years who had recovered from COVID-19.

In this sample, this clone turned up many times. V gene TRBV5-1 combines with J gene TRBJ2-1; 10 nucleotides align to TRBD2. The junction had 5 bases not matched to a gene; V was cut back by 4 bases and J by 7 bases. The CDR3 is made up of 14 amino acids. Germline V gene data show CDR1 as SGHRS and CDR2 as YFSETQ. CDR3 protein: CASSGSGGANEQFF. In DNA form, the CDR3 reads TGCGCCAGCAGCGGGAGCGGGGGGGCAAATGAGCAGTTCTTC. Full variable domain (missing parts from reference TRBV5-1 and TRBJ2-1): KAGVTQTPRYLIKTRGQQVTLSCSPISGHRSVSWYQQTPGQGLQFLFEYFSETQRNKGNFPGRFSGRQFSNSRSEMNVSTLELGDSALYLCASSGSGGANEQFFGPGTRLTVL.

The chain carries TRBV5-6 and TRBJ1-1; no definite D call. V lost 4 bases, J lost 7 bases, and 23 bases lay in between. This CDR3 region has 16 residues. Germline CDR1 is SGHDT and CDR2 is YYEEEE. CDR3: CASSERHSTYSNEAFF. DNA of the CDR3: TGTGCCAGCAGCGAACGACACAGTACATACAGTAATGAAGCTTTCTTT.

The V and J genes are TRBV9 and TRBJ1-1, with a possible D match to TRBD1 (5 bases). This CDR3 has 15 amino acids. In germline, CDR1 is SGDLS, CDR2 YYNGEE. Trimming took 4 bases from V and 0 from J, leaving 13 bases between them. For the CDR3, the DNA is TGTGCCAGCAGCCCTAAAGGGGCTATGAACACTGAAGCTTTCTTT. This encodes CASSPKGAMNTEAFF.

The rearrangement uses TRBV7-9 and TRBJ1-2; TRBD1 aligns across 7 bases. The CDR3 runs 15 residues. Germline CDR1 reads SEHNR; CDR2 reads FQNEAQ (reference sequence). With V trimmed by 5 bases and J by 8 bases, 14 bases remained unmatched. CDR3 bases: TGTGCCAGCAGCCCAAGGACAGGCGGTATGGACGGCTACACCTTC. Protein: CASSPRTGGMDGYTF.

This rearrangement joins TRBV5-8 to TRBJ2-3; TRBD1 agrees at 7 bases. The V segment lost 4 bases and the J segment 4 bases; nucleotides outside the gene matches: 3. The CDR3 is 13 amino acids. Germline assignment: CDR1 SGHTS and CDR2 YDEGEE. Here the CDR3 DNA reads TGTGCCAGCAGCAAGGGACAGCCAGATACGCAGTATTTT. Translating it yields CASSKGQPDTQYF.

The V and J genes are TRBV6-2 or TRBV6-3 and TRBJ2-2; 13 nucleotides align to TRBD2. The CDR3 covers 19 residues. J was trimmed by 7 bases and V by 5 bases; bases with no gene match: 16. Germline V gives CDR1 MNHEY, CDR2 SVGEGT. The CDR3 spells CASSPYTGTSGKKIGELFF. In nucleotides, the CDR3 is TGTGCCAGCAGTCCCTATACCGGGACTAGCGGGAAGAAAATCGGGGAGCTGTTTTTT.

This clone was found a few times. The rearrangement uses TRBV6-5 and TRBJ2-1, with D perhaps matching TRBD1 (6 bases). The germline V gene has CDR1 MNHEY and CDR2 SVGAGI. Between the trimmed V and J ends, which lost 6 bases and 9 bases, there was a span of 18 bases. The CDR3 extends over 14 amino acids. As DNA, the CDR3 is TGTGCCAGCAGCGCGAGAACAGGGTGGGGTGAGCAGTTCTTC. It specifies CASSARTGWGEQFF.

This chain links TRBV10-2 with TRBJ2-3, with D perhaps TRBD1 (5 bases). Trimming shortened V by 6 bases and J by 2 bases, and 9 bases separated the two germline ends. Germline loops: CDR1 WSHSY, CDR2 SAAADI. This CDR3 comprises 13 residues. CDR3 nucleotides: TGCGCCAGCAGGGTAGGGGACACAGATACGCAGTATTTT. Its protein is CASRVGDTDTQYF.

The chain is built from TRBV18 and TRBJ1-1; 7 positions match TRBD1. This CDR3 spans 15 amino acids. J was trimmed by 1 base and V by 3 bases; bases with no gene match: 5. The germline V gene encodes CDR1 KGHSH and CDR2 LQKENI. The CDR3 spells CASSPGTEPNTEAFF. The CDR3 nucleotides are TGTGCCAGCTCACCCGGGACAGAGCCGAACACTGAAGCTTTCTTT.

The J gene is TRBJ1-2, the V gene TRBV2; unclear D gene. This CDR3 comprises 15 residues. Looked up from germline, CDR1 is SNHLY and CDR2 is FYNNEI. Trimming shortened V by 3 bases and J by 3 bases, and 14 bases separated the two germline ends. The CDR3 bases are TGTGCCAGCAGTGACGGCGTCCGAGCGGACTATGGCTACACCTTC. Residues: CASSDGVRADYGYTF.

The chain couples TRBV7-6 to TRBJ1-1, with D possibly matching TRBD1 (5 bases). V lost 5 bases and J lost 4, with 11 bases in between. The germline V gene encodes CDR1 SGHVS and CDR2 FNYEAQ. The CDR3 runs to 13 residues. CDR3 residues: CASSPGRGTEAFF. The DNA for the CDR3 is TGTGCCAGCAGCCCTGGGAGGGGCACTGAAGCTTTCTTT.

This sequence joins TRBV5-5 and TRBJ2-7, with 12 positions matching TRBD2. The CDR3 totals 14 residues. The J segment lost 7 bases and the V segment lost 4 bases, leaving 6 bases of the junction unmatched. The germline gives CDR1 SGHKS, CDR2 YYEKEE (reference sequence). In DNA, the CDR3 is TGTGCCAGCAGCCATACAGGACTAGCGGGAGAGCAGTACTTC. Protein: CASSHTGLAGEQYF.

V is TRBV7-9 and J is TRBJ2-1; perhaps TRBD2 as D (7 bases). The V gene lost 3 bases and the J gene lost 4 bases, with 19 bases spanning the gap. This CDR3 has 17 amino acids. CDR1 and CDR2 (germline): SEHNR, FQNEAQ (reference sequence). The CDR3 sequence is CASSFLGGGSFYNEQFF. The CDR3 nucleotides read TGTGCCAGCAGCTTCCTAGGGGGGGGAAGTTTTTACAATGAGCAGTTCTTC.

In this sample, this clone turned up once. V gene TRBV7-9 combines with J gene TRBJ1-1; 9 positions agree with TRBD1. V trimming: 4 bases; J trimming: 3 bases; junction bases outside the gene matches: 12. The CDR3 runs to 17 residues. Germline CDR1 reads SEHNR; CDR2 reads FQNEAQ (reference sequence). CDR3 loop: CASSYEVMTGGDTEAFF. The CDR3 coding sequence is TGTGCCAGCAGCTACGAAGTAATGACAGGGGGGGACACTGAAGCTTTCTTT.